This T cell receptor (beta chain) was found in a study of human T cells and chemical hapten exposure. V lost 5 bases to trimming and J lost 4 bases, with 17 bases between them. The CDR3 runs to 16 residues. TCRdb analysed the RACE reads with MiXCR anew, one entry per CDR3 protein. The table lists roughly 89,000 distinct CDR3 sequences, roughly 10% of them singletons, with approximately 1% in the top ten. Time point indicated: patch test 3, about 24 weeks after DPC sensitization. The treatment is: therapeutic diphenylcyclopropenone sensitization with weekly scalp DPC. This clonotype was observed at least ten times.

Sample: whole blood, taken in connection with sensitization to the hapten diphenylcyclopropenone (DPC). V and J are TRBV12-3 or TRBV12-4 and TRBJ2-2; a possible D gene is TRBD2 (6 bases). The origin of this receptor is a woman in her 30s with alopecia areata. Some clones in this sample may be carry-over from other donors' samples. CDR3 sequence: CASSQPPGLRTGELFF. CDR3 nucleotide sequence: TGTGCCAGCAGTCAACCTCCGGGACTTCGCACCGGGGAGCTGTTTTTT.